The 29 T cell receptor beta chains in this list originate from one sample, sequenced in a study of blood T cell repertoires in COVID-19. Clones were read by immunoSEQ multiplex PCR, and TCRdb kept only the in-frame ones, dropping some. This sample yields a few hundred thousand clones, of which around nine tenths are seen a single time; about 6% belongs to the top ten. Sample: peripheral blood. The receptor source for this set is a man aged 60 to 69 who had recovered from COVID-19.

The V call is TRBV27, the J call TRBJ2-3; weak D call: TRBD2 (5 bases). The CDR3 consists of 15 residues. The V and J ends lost 4 bases and 5 bases respectively, with 16 bases between them. Looked up from germline, CDR1 is MNHEY and CDR2 is SMNVEV (reference sequence). The CDR3 region is CASSSTVRAGDTQYF. The CDR3, as DNA: TGTGCCAGCAGTTCGACGGTCCGGGCGGGAGATACGCAGTATTTT.

The chain is built from TRBV24-1 and TRBJ2-1; 10 positions match TRBD2. This CDR3 has 16 residues. Germline V gene lookup returns CDR1 KGHDR and CDR2 SFDVKD. Trimming cost V 8 bases and J 3 bases; bases outside gene matches: 9. The CDR3 is CATKGASGSYYNEQFF. The CDR3 region has the DNA TGTGCCACCAAGGGGGCTAGCGGGAGTTACTACAATGAGCAGTTCTTC.

A few counts support this clone. V and J are TRBV4-3 and TRBJ2-1, with 8 bases aligning to TRBD2. This CDR3 is built from 16 residues. Germline values: CDR1 LGHNA, CDR2 YSLEER. After removal of 1 base from V and 4 bases from J, the junction contained 6 bases not matched to a gene. The CDR3 protein is CASSQGQRGPYNEQFF. CDR3 in DNA: TGCGCCAGCAGCCAAGGGCAGCGGGGGCCGTACAATGAGCAGTTCTTC.

The rearrangement uses TRBV7-2 and TRBJ2-3, with 8 bases lining up with TRBD2. This CDR3 has 15 amino acids. Germline V gene lookup returns CDR1 SGHTA and CDR2 FQGNSA. J gave up 2 bases and V 3 bases, and 4 bases lay outside the gene matches. The CDR3, as DNA: TGTGCCAGCAGCTTGCGGGGGGCCCCCACAGATACGCAGTATTTT. Amino acids: CASSLRGAPTDTQYF.

The V call is TRBV19, the J call TRBJ1-5, with TRBD1 as a possible D gene (5 bases). V gave up 8 bases and J gave up 9 bases, with 20 bases separating them. Germline CDR1 is LNHDA and CDR2 is SQIVND (reference sequence). This CDR3 has 14 amino acids. The chain's CDR3 is CASEAGTLVPPQHF. The CDR3 DNA follows: TGTGCCAGTGAGGCCGGGACTCTGGTCCCGCCCCAGCATTTT. The variable domain in full, completed from reference TRBV19 and TRBJ1-5, reads DGGITQSPKYLFRKEGQNVTLSCEQNLNHDAMYWYRQDPGQGLRLIYYSQIVNDFQKGDIAEGYSVSREKKESFPLTVTSAQKNPTAFYLCASEAGTLVPPQHFGDGTRLSIL.

The rearrangement links TRBV5-4 to TRBJ1-6; D might be TRBD1 (5 bases). V lost 0 bases and J lost 2, with 12 bases in between. In germline, CDR1 is SGHNT, CDR2 YYREEE (reference sequence). The CDR3 runs to 17 residues. CDR3 nucleotides: TGTGCCAGCAGCTTGGCCTCGGGGGTCCCCTATAATTCACCCCTCCACTTT. This translates into CASSLASGVPYNSPLHF.

This chain joins TRBV7-2 and TRBJ1-2; D not certain. The length of the CDR3 is 15 residues. V dropped 2 bases and J dropped 4 bases, with 14 bases sitting between them. Per the germline V gene, CDR1 is SGHTA and CDR2 is FQGNSA. This CDR3 reads CASSLISGDAYGYTF. Written as DNA, the CDR3 is TGTGCCAGCAGCTTAATATCCGGGGATGCCTATGGCTACACCTTC.

The chain links TRBV5-1 to TRBJ2-5; 8 nucleotides match TRBD1. With 5 bases clipped from V and 2 bases from J, the junction kept 8 bases outside the gene matches. Germline CDR1 is SGHRS and CDR2 is YFSETQ. This CDR3 has 15 residues. DNA for the CDR3: TGCGCCAGCAGTTCGGGACAGGAGCGACAAGAGACCCAGTACTTC. It encodes CASSSGQERQETQYF.

This chain connects TRBV5-5 to TRBJ1-3; D is unresolved. The CDR3 consists of 19 residues. Germline V lookup: CDR1 SGHKS, CDR2 YYEKEE (reference sequence). The ends were cut back, 2 bases at V and 0 bases at J, with 21 bases in the middle. In nucleotides, the CDR3 is TGTGCCAGCAGCTTAGAACAGAGGGTTAGTTCTGGCTCTGGAAACACCATATATTTT. It translates to CASSLEQRVSSGSGNTIYF.

The gene calls are TRBV28 and TRBJ2-6; TRBD2 matches 9 bases. V lost 4 bases, J lost 4 bases, and 11 bases stayed unmatched. CDR1 and CDR2 from the germline V gene are MDHEN and SYDVKM. CDR3 length: 18 amino acids. The CDR3 here is CASSSPGSGSLGANVLTF. The DNA for the CDR3 is TGTGCCAGCAGTTCCCCGGGTAGCGGGAGCTTAGGGGCCAACGTCCTGACTTTC. Full variable domain (remainder filled in from reference TRBV28 and TRBJ2-6): DVKVTQSSRYLVKRTGEKVFLECVQDMDHENMFWYRQDPGLGLRLIYFSYDVKMKEKGDIPEGYSVSREKKERFSLILESASTNQTSMYLCASSSPGSGSLGANVLTFGAGSRLTVL.

This clone was counted once. This chain links TRBV30 with TRBJ2-1; TRBD2 agrees at 16 bases. Looked up from germline, CDR1 is GTSNPN and CDR2 is SVGIG (reference sequence). The trim removed 2 bases at V and 8 bases at J, leaving 6 bases unmatched. The CDR3 contains 16 residues. CDR3 amino acids: CAWSLGLAGGPDEQFF. For the CDR3, the DNA is TGTGCCTGGAGTTTGGGACTAGCGGGGGGGCCCGATGAGCAGTTCTTC.

The chain recombines TRBV5-5 with TRBJ2-7, with a possible D match to TRBD1 (6 bases). CDR3 length: 14 residues. Per the germline V gene, CDR1 is SGHKS and CDR2 is YYEKEE (reference sequence). V was clipped by 4 bases and J by 1 base, with 12 bases between them. The CDR3 here is CASSRTVGSYEQYF. The CDR3 coding sequence is TGTGCCAGCAGCCGGACAGTCGGATCCTACGAGCAGTACTTC.

This clone has just one count. The chain carries TRBV4-2 and TRBJ2-1; 8 nucleotides line up with TRBD1. The CDR3 spans 15 residues. The germline CDR1 and CDR2 sequences are LGHNA and YNFKEQ. Germline trimming cut 3 bases from V and 5 bases from J; bases unmatched to any gene: 6. The CDR3 loop is CASSQLGQVDNEQFF. The DNA of the CDR3 is TGTGCCAGCAGCCAGCTGGGACAGGTAGACAATGAGCAGTTCTTC.

The rearrangement joins TRBV3-1 (or the pseudogene TRBV3-2) to TRBJ1-5, with D hard to call. Deletions cut 3 bases from V and 2 bases from J, with 5 bases between. Germline-derived CDR1 and CDR2 are LGHDT and YNNKEL (reference sequence). There are 13 residues in the CDR3. The DNA for the CDR3 is TGTGCCAGCAGCCATGTAGGCAATCAGCCCCAGCATTTT. Its translation: CASSHVGNQPQHF.

The chain carries TRBV29-1 and TRBJ1-4, with TRBD1 matching over 9 bases. The CDR3 loop spans 15 amino acids. With 7 bases clipped from V and 7 bases from J, the junction kept 13 bases outside the gene matches. The V gene's germline CDR1 is SQVTM and CDR2 ANQGSEA. The DNA for the CDR3 is TGCAGCGCCCTCCTTTACGGGACAGGGATTGAAAAACTGTTTTTT. Protein product: CSALLYGTGIEKLFF. The variable domain in full, with the rest retrieved from reference TRBV29-1 and TRBJ1-4, is SAVISQKPSRDICQRGTSLTIQCQVDSQVTMMFWYRQQPGQSLTLIATANQGSEATYESGFVIDKFPISRPNLTFSTLTVSNMSPEDSSIYLCSALLYGTGIEKLFFGSGTQLSVL.

The V call is TRBV21-1, the J call TRBJ1-2; the DNA was not compared with TRBD1, the D call given in the table. TRBV21-1 is tagged as a pseudogene. This CDR3 contains 14 residues. CDR3 residues: CASIPGAQNYGYTF. The CDR3 DNA reads TGTGCCAGCATCCCAGGGGCACAAAACTATGGCTACACCTTC.

This sequence joins TRBV10-2 and TRBJ1-4, with TRBD1 identical over 7 bases. Losses at the gene ends were 9 bases for V and 4 bases for J; bases not matched to a gene: 8. Germline assignment: CDR1 WSHSY and CDR2 SAAADI. The CDR3 extends over 14 amino acids. The CDR3 loop reads CARLRDRGNEKLFF. The CDR3, as DNA: TGCGCCAGGCTCCGGGACAGAGGTAATGAAAAACTGTTTTTT.

The chain carries TRBV6-4 and TRBJ2-3; D perhaps matches TRBD1 (6 bases). V shed 4 bases and J shed 4 bases, with 18 bases lying between them. The germline V gene has CDR1 MRHNA and CDR2 SNTAGT. The CDR3 runs to 16 residues. CDR3: CASSASGAGRSDTQYF. In DNA, the CDR3 is TGTGCCAGCAGTGCCTCAGGGGCAGGTCGCTCAGATACGCAGTATTTT.

The chain joins TRBV7-8 to TRBJ1-5; tentatively, D is TRBD1 (5 bases). Germline V CDR1 and CDR2: SGHVS, FQNEAQ. Trimming removed 5 bases from V and 1 base from J, with 21 bases in between. The length of the CDR3 is 18 residues. The CDR3 protein is CASSRGTLVFGSNQPQHF. CDR3 nucleotide sequence: TGTGCCAGCAGCCGCGGGACTCTTGTGTTCGGGAGCAATCAGCCCCAGCATTTT.

The chain links TRBV4-1 to TRBJ1-1; 8 nucleotides match TRBD1. Unmatched junction bases numbered 12, after V lost 0 bases and J lost 0 bases. CDR3 length: 19 amino acids. Per the germline V gene, CDR1 is MGHRA and CDR2 is YSYEKL. The DNA of the CDR3 is TGCGCCAGCAGCCAAGATCGTGAGGGACAGGTCCCAGTGAACACTGAAGCTTTCTTT. Its protein is CASSQDREGQVPVNTEAFF.

The chain links TRBV15 to TRBJ1-4; TRBD1 matches at 7 bases. Germline CDR1 and CDR2: LNHNV and YYDKDF (reference sequence). CDR3 length: 16 residues. Trimming cost V 6 bases and J 8 bases; bases outside gene matches: 15. The CDR3 loop reads CATSAIRGPGIEKLFF. CDR3 nucleotide sequence: TGTGCCACCAGTGCAATAAGGGGGCCTGGTATCGAAAAACTGTTTTTT.

V usage is TRBV28 and J usage is TRBJ2-4; 8 nucleotides match TRBD1. The CDR3 contains 19 residues. CDR1 is MDHEN, CDR2 SYDVKM, per germline. V shed 3 bases and J 2 bases; nucleotides not matched to a gene: 15. CDR3 amino acids: CASSFPILDRGESKNIQYF. The CDR3 region has the DNA TGTGCCAGCAGTTTCCCCATATTAGACAGGGGCGAGTCCAAAAACATTCAGTACTTC. Complete variable domain (other parts from reference TRBV28 and TRBJ2-4): DVKVTQSSRYLVKRTGEKVFLECVQDMDHENMFWYRQDPGLGLRLIYFSYDVKMKEKGDIPEGYSVSREKKERFSLILESASTNQTSMYLCASSFPILDRGESKNIQYFGAGTRLSVL.

The V gene is TRBV5-4, the J gene TRBJ2-7, with TRBD1 matching over 10 bases. The V and J ends lost 5 bases and 2 bases, in that order; junction bases with no gene match: 7. This CDR3 spans 15 amino acids. CDR1 and CDR2 from the germline V gene are SGHNT and YYREEE (reference sequence). CDR3 DNA sequence: TGTGCCAGCAGTTTACCCGGGACAGGGGCCTACGAGCAGTACTTC. Translating gives CASSLPGTGAYEQYF.

This clone was seen only once. The chain has TRBV19 and TRBJ1-2; no reliable D call. Trimming cost V 3 bases and J 4 bases, with 15 bases left between them. Germline-derived CDR1 and CDR2 are LNHDA and SQIVND (reference sequence). The CDR3 has 15 residues. The CDR3 DNA reads as TGTGCCAGTAGTATTGCTGGGAGTCGCGTCTATGGCTACACCTTC. Translation gives CASSIAGSRVYGYTF. Variable domain in full (rest from reference TRBV19 and TRBJ1-2): DGGITQSPKYLFRKEGQNVTLSCEQNLNHDAMYWYRQDPGQGLRLIYYSQIVNDFQKGDIAEGYSVSREKKESFPLTVTSAQKNPTAFYLCASSIAGSRVYGYTFGSGTRLTVV.

The chain couples TRBV2 to TRBJ2-2, with TRBD1 identical over 9 bases. The V segment lost 4 bases and the J segment 7 bases; nucleotides outside the gene matches: 7. This CDR3 is 15 amino acids long. In germline, CDR1 is SNHLY, CDR2 FYNNEI. CDR3: CASSVQGAESGELFF. In DNA form, the CDR3 reads TGTGCCAGCAGTGTACAGGGGGCGGAAAGCGGGGAGCTGTTTTTT. Drawing the rest from reference TRBV2 and TRBJ2-2, the complete variable domain is EPEVTQTPSHQVTQMGQEVILRCVPISNHLYFYWYRQILGQKVEFLVSFYNNEISEKSEIFDDQFSVERPDGSNFTLKIRSTKLEDSAMYFCASSVQGAESGELFFGEGSRLTVL.

The chain recombines TRBV14 with TRBJ2-3, with D hard to call. CDR1 and CDR2 (germline): SGHDN, FVKESK. V lost 4 bases and J 7 bases, leaving 6 bases between the germline ends. This CDR3 contains 11 residues. As DNA, the CDR3 is TGTGCCAGCAGCCTTTATAATACGCAGTATTTT. Amino acids: CASSLYNTQYF. Combining the CDR3 with reference TRBV14 and TRBJ2-3 gives the whole variable domain EAGVTQFPSHSVIEKGQTVTLRCDPISGHDNLYWYRRVMGKEIKFLLHFVKESKQDESGMPNNRFLAERTGGTYSTLKVQPAELEDSGVYFCASSLYNTQYFGPGTRLTVL.

This clone occurred a few times. CDR3: CASSLGDSSVSLHF. CDR3 in DNA: TGTGCCAGCAGCTTGGGGGACTCCTCCGTTAGCCTCCACTTT. The gene calls are TRBV7-2 and TRBJ1-6, with D possibly TRBD1 on 5 matching bases. CDR1 and CDR2 (germline): SGHTA, FQGNSA. The V gene lost 3 bases and the J gene lost 15 bases, with 18 bases spanning the gap. This CDR3 is 14 amino acids long.

This clone came up a few times. The chain employs TRBV7-8 and TRBJ1-6; the D is unclear. The CDR3 runs to 13 residues. The germline V and J ends were trimmed by 0 bases and 12 bases, with 9 bases remaining between them. The germline V gene has CDR1 SGHVS and CDR2 FQNEAQ. CDR3 sequence reads: CASSLAERRPLHF. The CDR3 coding sequence is TGTGCCAGCAGCTTAGCGGAGCGAAGACCCCTCCACTTT.

The genes are TRBV3-1 (or the pseudogene TRBV3-2) and TRBJ1-5; D unresolved. The CDR3 totals 12 residues. Germline loops: CDR1 LGHDT, CDR2 YNNKEL (reference sequence). The V end lost 0 bases, the J end lost 7 bases, and 4 bases lay between the germline ends. The CDR3 region has the DNA TGTGCCAGCAGCCAAGACCAACAGCCCCAGCATTTT. It yields the protein CASSQDQQPQHF.